This T cell receptor (beta chain) was retrieved from a study of blood T cell repertoires in COVID-19 (dated by TCRdb to the early 2020s). Turning to the overall study: Samples from collaborators originated in the United States, Italy and Spain and spanned both the acute and convalescent phases of COVID-19. The material from the prospective study consisted of cDNA or gDNA derived from T cells, B-cell-depleted T cells, or PBMCs. Where available, HLA class I and class II types were taken from metadata supplied by the sample provider and were not determined by assay-based typing. Deeply sampled blood TCRbeta repertoires from subjects exposed to, actively infected with, or recovered from COVID-19 were included in the dataset. The repertoires were made available in a free public database intended to serve as a resource for research on the immune response to SARS-CoV-2. The samples were drawn from two sources: the first 160 participants of the ongoing ImmuneRACE study, and some 1,300 subjects contributed by 6 global collaborators. Sample metadata almost always included a de-identified subject ID, COVID-19 status, age in years and sex. What the authors observed across the whole study: The amount of clinical and demographic metadata varied by source and participant and was provided uncurated.

The CDR3 runs 14 amino acids, cysteine and phenylalanine included. The only DNA kept is the CDR3, 42 bases in frame from the first base. For CDR1 and CDR2, the germline V gene lists MDHEN and SYDVKM. V is cut by 3 bases and J by 2 bases, and the space between the germline ends is 11 bases. TCRbeta CDR3 regions were amplified from genomic DNA using the immunoSEQ Assay, a bias-controlled multiplex PCR. The authors' analysis ran thus. The number of nucleated cells in each sample was estimated by amplification of reference gene primers within the assay. To quantify the absolute abundance of each unique TCRbeta CDR3 rearrangement, sequence reads were collapsed and filtered. For each sample, productive Simpson clonality was calculated by taking the square root of Simpson's diversity index across productive rearrangements. Entries here come from immuneACCESS through TCRdb and include only in-frame sequences with V and J called. Some clones fail to appear in such tables; in the studies checked, an unresolved V gene covers under half of the shortfall, and the cause of the remainder is unknown. The V and J calls and clone size were taken over from that table, and D and trimming were inferred from the DNA. The table for this sample lists approximately 260,000 clones; approximately 87% of them were counted only once. The leading ten clones occupy less than 10% of the sample.

With respect to this clone: What this receptor recognizes is not known. Base qualities were left out, and no much larger clone turns up one base away.

The collaborating institutions used their own protocols to collect whole blood in K2EDTA tubes. For TCRbeta analysis, collaborator samples were shipped as frozen whole blood, as isolated PBMCs, or as DNA extracted from either sample type. This TCR came from a human donor in a cohort sampled during active COVID-19. Recombination connected TRBV28 to TRBJ2-7, with no confidently assigned D gene. The sequenced material came from peripheral blood. The CDR3 corresponds to CASSLGTSTYEQYF. The DNA sequence is given as TGTGCCAGCAGTTTGGGCACAAGCACCTACGAGCAGTACTTC.